The T cell receptor (beta chain) under discussion was sequenced for a study of T cell changes during pregnancy in multiple sclerosis. The CDR3 is 15 residues long. CDR1 is SNHLY and CDR2 is FYNNEI in the germline V gene. Trimming pared 4 bases from V and 2 bases from J, leaving 11 bases between. Generated by immunoSEQ multiplex PCR, the TCRdb table keeps only in-frame clones and is missing some. The table lists around 40,000 clones, more than 85% of them singletons. This clonotype was sampled from a female donor with multiple sclerosis, enrolled in a pregnancy study. The starting material was CD4+ T cells from peripheral blood mononuclear cells, obtained in the second trimester of pregnancy. The chain joins TRBV2 to TRBJ2-2; TRBD2 might be the D (6 bases). CDR3 protein: CASSGPGVNTGELFF. CDR3 nucleotides: TGTGCCAGCAGTGGACCGGGGGTAAACACCGGGGAGCTGTTTTTT. Full variable domain (outside the CDR3, taken from reference TRBV2 and TRBJ2-2): EPEVTQTPSHQVTQMGQEVILRCVPISNHLYFYWYRQILGQKVEFLVSFYNNEISEKSEIFDDQFSVERPDGSNFTLKIRSTKLEDSAMYFCASSGPGVNTGELFFGEGSRLTVL.